The 19 T cell receptor beta chains below come from one sample, sequenced in a study of response to subunit inactivated influenza vaccine. TCRdb re-called the RT-PCR reads through MiXCR, storing one row per CDR3 protein. The sample consists of about 570,000 distinct CDR3 sequences, approximately 11% of them appearing once. This sample was shared with a second study, whose subject was T cells expressing NK-cell markers. This second study says: cDNA encoding TCR beta was synthesized via 5'RACE template switching incorporating UMIs.

Sequencing used PBMCs from blood, obtained on the day of vaccination. These TCRs come from a man aged 50 or older who received an inactivated influenza vaccine.

In this sample, this clonotype turned up a few times. This chain connects TRBV3-1 to TRBJ2-1; D gene uncertain. Germline V CDR1 and CDR2: LGHDT, YNNKEL (reference sequence). The CDR3 covers 16 residues. With 1 base removed from V and 2 bases from J, the gap between germline ends came to 12 bases. CDR3 DNA: TGTGCCAGCAGCCAAGGTCAAAGGTTGCCCTACAATGAGCAGTTCTTC. Its protein product is CASSQGQRLPYNEQFF.

Only a few counts were recorded for this clonotype. This rearrangement joins TRBV4-2 to TRBJ2-5; D is unclear. The CDR3 is made up of 13 amino acids. The V end was cut by 0 bases, the J end by 5 bases, with 7 bases between. Germline assignment: CDR1 LGHNA and CDR2 YNFKEQ. CDR3 region: CASSQEGPETQYF. CDR3 nucleotide sequence: TGTGCCAGCAGCCAAGAAGGGCCGGAGACCCAGTACTTC.

In its sample, this clonotype was seen a few times. The chain carries TRBV2 and TRBJ2-3, with 9 positions matching TRBD1. The CDR3 contains 16 residues. Germline trimming cut 7 bases from V and 4 bases from J; bases unmatched to any gene: 12. Germline CDR1 and CDR2: SNHLY and FYNNEI. The CDR3 here is CASIHRDRVFADTQYF. The CDR3 nucleotides read TGTGCCAGCATTCACCGGGACAGGGTGTTCGCAGATACGCAGTATTTT.

This chain joins TRBV24-1 and TRBJ2-3, with D perhaps TRBD2 (6 bases). Per germline, CDR1 KGHDR and CDR2 SFDVKD. This CDR3 region has 16 residues. Trimming shortened V by 2 bases and J by 6 bases, and 17 bases separated the two germline ends. The DNA of the CDR3 is TGTGCCACCAGTGATTGGGACCTCCGGGGGTCGGATACGCAGTATTTT. Protein: CATSDWDLRGSDTQYF.

The table lists this clonotype with many counts. The DNA of the CDR3 is TGTGCCAGCAGCCTCCGGGACTCCACCTACGAGCAGTACTTC. Protein: CASSLRDSTYEQYF. This chain joins TRBV12-3 or TRBV12-4 and TRBJ2-7; maybe TRBD2 (6 bases). The CDR3 runs to 14 residues. Between the trimmed V and J ends, which lost 6 bases and 2 bases, there was a span of 14 bases.

This clonotype has more than one count but fewer than ten. This chain links TRBV9 with TRBJ1-2; no definite D call. The V end was cut by 3 bases, the J end by 3 bases, with 6 bases between. Germline V gene sequence: CDR1 SGDLS, CDR2 YYNGEE. The CDR3 covers 12 residues. The CDR3 region has the DNA TGTGCCAGCAGCGGCGGGGACTATGGCTACACCTTC. Protein sequence: CASSGGDYGYTF.

V usage is TRBV7-2 and J usage is TRBJ2-1; TRBD2 matches 7 bases. This CDR3 contains 14 residues. Germline V gives CDR1 SGHTA, CDR2 FQGNSA. V lost 0 bases and J lost 10; bases outside the gene matches: 6. CDR3: CASSLALRGDEQFF. The CDR3 DNA follows: TGTGCCAGCAGCTTAGCCTTACGGGGGGACGAGCAGTTCTTC.

This clonotype was observed a handful of times. J is TRBJ2-2 and V is TRBV14; 11 positions match TRBD2. CDR1 is SGHDN, CDR2 FVKESK, per germline. The CDR3 contains 17 residues. V dropped 8 bases and J dropped 1; count of bases not matched to a gene: 9. Here the CDR3 reads CASGLAGGRGNTGELFF. In nucleotides, the CDR3 is TGTGCCAGCGGTCTAGCGGGAGGCCGCGGGAACACCGGGGAGCTGTTTTTT.

The chain employs TRBV7-9 and TRBJ1-1; D perhaps matches TRBD1 (5 bases). This CDR3 is built from 11 residues. Germline CDR1 SEHNR, CDR2 FQNEAQ (reference sequence). With 6 bases removed from V and 6 bases from J, the gap between germline ends came to 8 bases. The CDR3 region has the DNA TGTGCCAGCAGGGCAGGGTCTGAAGCTTTCTTT. Translation gives CASRAGSEAFF.

This clonotype was observed a few times. J is TRBJ2-2 and V is TRBV7-8; no reliable D call. The CDR3 totals 15 residues. Trimming took 2 bases from V and 2 from J, leaving 9 bases between them. CDR1 and CDR2 from the germline V gene are SGHVS and FQNEAQ. CDR3 region: CASSLLVTNTGELFF. DNA for the CDR3: TGTGCCAGCAGCTTATTGGTCACCAACACCGGGGAGCTGTTTTTT.

This clonotype appeared a few times. V gene TRBV28 combines with J gene TRBJ2-7, with a tentative D call TRBD2 (7 bases). There are 12 residues in the CDR3. CDR1 is MDHEN, CDR2 SYDVKM, per germline. V dropped 6 bases and J dropped 7 bases, with 13 bases sitting between them. In DNA, the CDR3 is TGTGCCAGCAGGGGGGGGGCTCGAGAGCAGTACTTC. It codes for CASRGGAREQYF.

In this sample, this clonotype turned up many times. This sequence joins TRBV2 and TRBJ2-7, with 8 bases fitting TRBD1. Germline lookup yields CDR1 SNHLY and CDR2 FYNNEI. The length of the CDR3 is 14 residues. The V and J ends lost 6 bases and 0 bases, in that order; junction bases with no gene match: 4. CDR3 sequence: CASRRTGSSYEQYF. The DNA for the CDR3 is TGTGCCAGCAGGAGGACAGGGAGCTCCTACGAGCAGTACTTC.

This clonotype was observed a few times. The V and J genes are TRBV18 and TRBJ2-7; 8 bases match TRBD1. Germline loops: CDR1 KGHSH, CDR2 LQKENI. The CDR3 covers 15 residues. V lost 6 bases and J lost 5; bases outside the gene matches: 12. CDR3: CASSPLGTGGDEQYF. CDR3 DNA sequence: TGTGCCAGCTCCCCCCTCGGGACAGGAGGCGACGAGCAGTACTTC.

This sequence joins TRBV14 and TRBJ2-5; D not resolved. Trimming took off 1 base at V and 7 bases at J, with 10 bases between the two ends. Germline CDR1 SGHDN, CDR2 FVKESK. The CDR3 is made up of 13 amino acids. CDR3 DNA: TGTGCCAGCAGCCAAGTCTATTTAGGGACCCAGTACTTC. This translates into CASSQVYLGTQYF.

This clonotype was counted between two and nine times. The chain links TRBV6-5 to TRBJ2-2; D possibly corresponds to TRBD2 (6 bases). The germline V gene has CDR1 MNHEY and CDR2 SVGAGI. CDR3 length: 16 residues. Trimming left V 0 bases short and J 0 bases short, with 8 bases between. CDR3 in DNA: TGTGCCAGCAGTTACTCTAGCGGAGCGAACACCGGGGAGCTGTTTTTT. Its protein is CASSYSSGANTGELFF.

This clonotype was observed a handful of times. The rearrangement uses TRBV20-1 and TRBJ2-7, with D possibly matching TRBD1 (5 bases). CDR1 and CDR2 from the germline V gene are DFQATT and SNEGSKA (reference sequence). Deletions cut 4 bases from V and 7 bases from J, with 20 bases between. The CDR3 totals 14 residues. This CDR3 reads CSATEVVGAREQYF. The CDR3 coding sequence is TGCAGTGCTACAGAGGTGGTAGGGGCCCGGGAGCAGTACTTC.

This clonotype has just a few counts. This rearrangement joins TRBV7-9 to TRBJ2-7; 8 bases line up with TRBD1. The trim removed 4 bases at V and 0 bases at J, leaving 8 bases unmatched. The CDR3 contains 16 residues. Germline CDR1 and CDR2: SEHNR and FQNEAQ (reference sequence). The CDR3 region has the DNA TGTGCCAGCAGCTCCCGTCTGGGACAGGACTCCTACGAGCAGTACTTC. It specifies CASSSRLGQDSYEQYF. Using reference TRBV7-9 and TRBJ2-7 for the parts outside the CDR3, the full variable domain is DTGVSQNPRHKITKRGQNVTFRCDPISEHNRLYWYRQTLGQGPEFLTYFQNEAQLEKSRLLSDRFSAERPKGSFSTLEIQRTEQGDSAMYLCASSSRLGQDSYEQYFGPGTRLTVT.

The CDR3 nucleotides read TGCAGCGTTGGGGGTTTTGGCAGGGGAGGAATTCGCTCCTACAATGAGCAGTTCTTC. Translation gives CSVGGFGRGGIRSYNEQFF. V gene TRBV29-1 combines with J gene TRBJ2-1; possibly TRBD1 or TRBD2 for D (6 bases each). This CDR3 is built from 19 residues. CDR1 and CDR2 (germline): SQVTM, ANQGSEA. V was shortened by 4 bases and J by 0 bases, with 25 bases between the two germline ends.

This clonotype was seen only a few times. The V gene is TRBV28, the J gene TRBJ2-3; no definite D call. The CDR3 is made up of 13 amino acids. In germline, CDR1 is MDHEN, CDR2 SYDVKM. Trimming shortened V by 5 bases and J by 2 bases, and 8 bases separated the two germline ends. Here the CDR3 reads CASSTVPTDTQYF. The CDR3 region has the DNA TGTGCCAGCAGTACTGTCCCCACAGATACGCAGTATTTT.